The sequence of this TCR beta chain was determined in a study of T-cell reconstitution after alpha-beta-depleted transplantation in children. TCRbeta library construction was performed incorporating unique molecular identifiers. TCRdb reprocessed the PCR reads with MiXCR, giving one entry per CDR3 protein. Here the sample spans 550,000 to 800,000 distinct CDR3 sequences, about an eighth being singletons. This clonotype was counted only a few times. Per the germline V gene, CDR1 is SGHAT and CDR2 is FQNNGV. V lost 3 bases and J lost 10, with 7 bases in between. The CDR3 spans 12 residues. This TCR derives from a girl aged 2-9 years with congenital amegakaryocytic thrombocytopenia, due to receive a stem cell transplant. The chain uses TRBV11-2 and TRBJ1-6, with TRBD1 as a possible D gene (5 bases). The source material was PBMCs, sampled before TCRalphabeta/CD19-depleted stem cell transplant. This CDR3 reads CASSFTGSPLHF. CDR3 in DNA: TGTGCCAGCAGCTTTACAGGATCACCCCTCCACTTT.